One T cell receptor (beta chain) is described in this entry. How the authors handled the data: Estimates of nucleated cell counts were drawn from the amplification of reference gene primers. Profiled with immunoSEQ multiplex PCR; TCRdb holds only in-frame clones, not every one. That table supplies the V and J calls and clone size; D and trimming were determined from the DNA. The data contain some 150,000 clones, roughly 90% of them seen just once; the ten biggest clones take up roughly 2.9%. CDR1 is MNHEY, CDR2 SMNVEV, per germline (reference sequence). The CDR3 length is 14 residues. Trimming cost V 2 bases and J 2 bases, with 8 bases left between them. These data are taken from a study of blood T cell repertoires in COVID-19. Overall study context: Material from acute and convalescent COVID-19 was sourced from the United States, Italy and Spain. Sources were T cells, B-cell-depleted T cells, or PBMCs; the material itself was cDNA or gDNA.

The J gene is TRBJ2-3, the V gene TRBV27; D not certain. This receptor was taken from a man aged 60 to 69 with active or convalescent COVID-19. Input material: peripheral blood. The CDR3 sequence is CASSLTTNTDTQYF. CDR3 nucleotides: TGTGCCAGCAGTTTAACTACCAACACAGATACGCAGTATTTT.